This TCR beta chain was retrieved from a study of CD8 T cells in ankylosing spondylitis (TCRdb year 2017). About the study as a whole: The study set out to find disease-linked TCR variants by profiling T cell receptor beta repertoires in ankylosing spondylitis patients and healthy donors. Peripheral blood was sampled, and synovial fluid was also collected from ankylosing spondylitis patients. In total, the full study cohort was made up of approximately 99 healthy donors and approximately 27 ankylosing spondylitis patients.

Notes on this clonotype: The antigen this receptor binds is unknown. Nothing much larger sits one base from this clone, and base qualities are not available.

General study outcomes and caveats: Blood from ankylosing spondylitis patients appeared to be characterized by a TCR beta motif composed of 7 to 9 highly homologous amino acid variants. Some motif variants were previously reported in synovial fluid and blood of reactive arthritis patients, suggesting common disease-initiation mechanisms. The disease-linked clones were reported as significantly enriched in matched synovial fluid samples from ankylosing spondylitis patients. The disease-linked clones had a CD8+ phenotype and were found at relatively low frequencies in peripheral blood.

Instrument used: Illumina HiSeq 2500. Quantitative 5'-RACE with molecular barcodes was used to prepare TCR beta libraries. The study's processing was this. Disease-linked TCR variants were identified with a new computational method built on a probabilistic model of VDJ rearrangement. TCRdb redid the processing of the public reads, applying fastp at Q25 and MiXCR, and retained in-frame beta chains. Every CDR3 protein is listed once, alongside the most common genes and DNA of its rows. These V and J calls originate from TCRdb's pipeline instead of the authors' own analysis. The sample contains 800,000 to 900,000 distinct CDR3 sequences, roughly 12% of them found a single time. In total, the top ten clones hold roughly 0.51% of the sample. CDR1 and CDR2, per the germline V gene, are SNHLY and FYNNEI. V lost 2 bases and J lost 7 bases; the stretch between them is 8 bases long. The CDR3 numbers 13 residues from cysteine through phenylalanine. CDR3 DNA only is kept here, 39 bases in frame from base 1.

This TCR derives from a male donor with ankylosing spondylitis. The specimen was blood, either unsorted or a sorted T cell fraction (not recorded which). This chain joins TRBV2 to TRBJ2-2, and TRBD1 may be the D gene, going by 5 matching bases. The DNA sequence is TGTGCCAGCAGTGAACAGGGCCGCGGGGAGCTGTTTTTT. This is translated as CASSEQGRGELFF.